This T cell receptor beta chain was identified during a study of spatial heterogeneity in lung cancer. Looking at the study overall: There were 75 or so donors, all of them untreated patients with early-stage non-small cell lung cancer. Alpha-chain detections were consistently fewer than beta-chain detections among the sequences.

V shed 6 bases and J shed 7 bases, with 19 bases lying between them. Looked up from germline, CDR1 is LGHDT and CDR2 is YNNKEL (reference sequence). The CDR3 is 16 residues long. Only a few counts were recorded for this clonotype. Its matching antigen is unknown. A unique molecular identifier was carried by every single TCR cDNA molecule. TCRdb re-derived calls from the 5' RACE reads in MiXCR, one entry per CDR3 protein. The sample carries roughly 120,000 distinct CDR3 sequences, 9% to 15% recorded once. Specified time point: blood at routine non-recurrence follow-up after resection. In each case, whole RNA from tumor, nontumor lung or frozen PBMC was sequenced unsorted. Findings and limits, study-wide: Blood carried ubiquitous expanded tumor TCRs more at resection than follow-up.

The sequencing here drew on PBMCs, taken at follow-up. This TCR was sampled from a male donor with early-stage non-small cell lung cancer. This sequence joins TRBV3-1 and TRBJ1-6, with D possibly matching TRBD1 (6 bases). CDR3 loop: CASRAGFSQGNSPLHF. CDR3 nucleotides: TGTGCCAGCAGGGCCGGTTTCAGCCAGGGGAATTCACCCCTCCACTTT.